The 29 T cell receptor beta chains below come from one sample, sequenced in a study of blood T cell repertoires in COVID-19. The assay was immunoSEQ multiplex PCR, and TCRdb's table has in-frame clones only and misses some. The table shows around 100,000 clones, with about 74% occurring only once. Source material: peripheral blood. Receptor source: a man between 65 and 85 years old with COVID-19, enrolled during active disease.

The chain employs TRBV9 and TRBJ2-1; D remains unclear. The ends were cut back, 0 bases at V and 0 bases at J, with 7 bases in the middle. The germline V gene encodes CDR1 SGDLS and CDR2 YYNGEE. The CDR3 spans 15 residues. CDR3 loop: CASSVASNSYNEQFF. As DNA, the CDR3 is TGTGCCAGCAGCGTAGCCTCTAACTCCTACAATGAGCAGTTCTTC. The entire variable domain, with the rest obtained from reference TRBV9 and TRBJ2-1, is as follows: DSGVTQTPKHLITATGQRVTLRCSPRSGDLSVYWYQQSLDQGLQFLIQYYNGEERAKGNILERFSAQQFPDLHSELNLSSLELGDSALYFCASSVASNSYNEQFFGPGTRLTVL.

This clone was observed once. The gene calls are TRBV7-2 and TRBJ1-5; D gene unclear. Trimming shortened V by 1 base and J by 0 bases, and 7 bases separated the two germline ends. The CDR3 is made up of 15 amino acids. Germline assignment: CDR1 SGHTA and CDR2 FQGNSA. The CDR3 coding sequence is TGTGCCAGCAGCTTAGGGCAGATTAGCAATCAGCCCCAGCATTTT. It translates to CASSLGQISNQPQHF.

The table lists this clone with many counts. V gene TRBV7-8 combines with J gene TRBJ2-1; 7 nucleotides match TRBD2. V trimming: 2 bases; J trimming: 1 base; junction bases outside the gene matches: 2. CDR1 is SGHVS and CDR2 is FQNEAQ in the germline V gene. The CDR3 loop spans 15 amino acids. For the CDR3, the DNA is TGTGCCAGCAGCTTACTAGCGGTGTCCTACAATGAGCAGTTCTTC. It encodes CASSLLAVSYNEQFF.

The V call is TRBV6-2 or TRBV6-3, the J call TRBJ2-2, with D unclear. From germline, CDR1 is MNHEY and CDR2 SVGEGT. V lost 4 bases and J lost 0, with 6 bases in between. This CDR3 comprises 14 residues. The DNA for the CDR3 is TGTGCCAGCAGTTTGTTCTCGAACACCGGGGAGCTGTTTTTT. Amino acid sequence: CASSLFSNTGELFF.

This clone has at least ten counts. The V gene is TRBV29-1, the J gene TRBJ1-2; D unresolved. This CDR3 spans 11 amino acids. V shed 5 bases and J shed 8 bases, with 12 bases lying between them. The germline V gene encodes CDR1 SQVTM and CDR2 ANQGSEA. CDR3 sequence: CSVSSLPGYTF. The DNA for the CDR3 is TGCAGCGTTTCCTCGCTACCAGGCTACACCTTC.

V is TRBV3-1 (or the pseudogene TRBV3-2) and J is TRBJ1-3; unclear D gene. The ends were cut back, 4 bases at V and 0 bases at J, with 10 bases in the middle. The CDR3 loop spans 15 amino acids. Germline-derived CDR1 and CDR2 are LGHDT and YNNKEL (reference sequence). CDR3 in DNA: TGTGCCAGCAGCCTACGAGGGATCTCTGGAAACACCATATATTTT. Translated: CASSLRGISGNTIYF.

This clone was observed once. The chain links TRBV5-5 to TRBJ2-7, with a possible D match to TRBD2 (5 bases). V dropped 0 bases and J dropped 2 bases, with 12 bases sitting between them. Germline V CDR1 and CDR2: SGHKS, YYEKEE (reference sequence). The CDR3 is 15 amino acids. CDR3 DNA: TGTGCCAGCAGCTTGGGGACGGGATCCGCCTACGAGCAGTACTTC. As protein: CASSLGTGSAYEQYF.

This clone has just a few counts. The gene calls are TRBV7-9 and TRBJ2-1; D is unresolved. The germline V gene encodes CDR1 SEHNR and CDR2 FQNEAQ (reference sequence). V shed 2 bases and J shed 1 base, with 6 bases lying between them. The CDR3 has 14 amino acids. The CDR3, as DNA: TGTGCCAGCAGCTTAAGTCAGTCCTACAATGAGCAGTTCTTC. Translated, it gives CASSLSQSYNEQFF.

This clone was counted a few times. V gene TRBV29-1 combines with J gene TRBJ1-2; D uncertain. The CDR3 is 13 amino acids. Deletions cut 5 bases from V and 0 bases from J, with 10 bases between. The germline V gene encodes CDR1 SQVTM and CDR2 ANQGSEA. The CDR3, as DNA: TGCAGCGTTTACACCCCGACTAACTATGGCTACACCTTC. Translated, it gives CSVYTPTNYGYTF.

The V gene is TRBV7-2, the J gene TRBJ2-1; 11 nucleotides line up with TRBD2. From germline, CDR1 is SGHTA and CDR2 FQGNSA. This CDR3 region has 16 residues. The V segment lost 5 bases and the J segment 3 bases; nucleotides outside the gene matches: 6. The CDR3 spells CASSRRLAGHYNEQFF. The CDR3 DNA is TGTGCCAGCAGCCGTCGACTAGCGGGACACTACAATGAGCAGTTCTTC.

This CDR3 is CASSPSSGRIYNEQFF. The CDR3, as DNA: TGTGCCAGCAGCCCGTCTAGCGGGAGGATATACAATGAGCAGTTCTTC. The rearrangement links TRBV7-3 to TRBJ2-1, with 11 nucleotides matching TRBD2. The CDR3 has 16 amino acids. Germline CDR1 and CDR2: SGHTA and FQGTGA. V shed 5 bases, J shed 4 bases, and the junction held 7 bases outside the gene matches.

V usage is TRBV27 and J usage is TRBJ2-7, with D perhaps TRBD2 (6 bases). CDR1 and CDR2 from the germline V gene are MNHEY and SMNVEV (reference sequence). This CDR3 region has 14 residues. Trimming took 2 bases from V and 9 from J, leaving 17 bases between them. CDR3 DNA: TGTGCCAGCAGTTTAGATAGCGGCTCTTGGGCGCAGTACTTC. This sequence encodes CASSLDSGSWAQYF.

This clone was seen a few times. The chain joins TRBV28 to TRBJ2-7; D might be TRBD1 (8 bases). V was pared by 6 bases and J by 2 bases, with 17 bases between. The germline CDR1 and CDR2 sequences are MDHEN and SYDVKM. CDR3 size: 15 residues. The CDR3 DNA reads TGTGCCAGCAGAGCAAACAGGGGGGGAGCCTACGAGCAGTACTTC. Its translation: CASRANRGGAYEQYF.

This chain uses TRBV11-2 with TRBJ2-1, with 9 bases lining up with TRBD1. CDR3 length: 15 amino acids. The V gene's germline CDR1 is SGHAT and CDR2 FQNNGV. Trimming at V came to 4 bases and at J to 0 bases, leaving 1 base not matched to a gene. CDR3 DNA sequence: TGTGCCAGCAGCTCGGGACAGGGCTCCTACAATGAGCAGTTCTTC. Its protein product is CASSSGQGSYNEQFF.

The gene calls are TRBV3-1 (or the pseudogene TRBV3-2) and TRBJ1-5; TRBD1 might be the D (6 bases). Trimming stripped 1 base from V and 0 bases from J, with 10 bases between. The CDR3 is 16 amino acids. Germline V gene data show CDR1 as LGHDT and CDR2 as YNNKEL (reference sequence). CDR3 loop: CASSQAGTHSNQPQHF. CDR3 sequence (DNA): TGTGCCAGCAGCCAAGCCGGGACACATAGCAATCAGCCCCAGCATTTT.

J is TRBJ1-5 and V is TRBV28; a possible D gene is TRBD1 (5 bases). Germline assignment: CDR1 MDHEN and CDR2 SYDVKM. The V end lost 7 bases, the J end lost 6 bases, and 13 bases lay between the germline ends. There are 13 residues in the CDR3. The CDR3 DNA follows: TGTGCCAGCAAATTCGGGGGTTCTCAGCCCCAGCATTTT. This gives the protein CASKFGGSQPQHF.

This clone was counted between two and nine times. The CDR3 bases are TGTGCCAGCAGCCTGGGACACCTGTATCAGCCCCAGCATTTT. Translating gives CASSLGHLYQPQHF. The chain uses TRBV3-1 (or the pseudogene TRBV3-2) and TRBJ1-5; a possible D gene is TRBD1 (6 bases). The germline CDR1 and CDR2 sequences are LGHDT and YNNKEL (reference sequence). Between the trimmed V and J ends, which lost 4 bases and 5 bases, there was a span of 12 bases. This CDR3 region has 14 residues.

The chain is built from TRBV5-4 and TRBJ1-2; possible D gene TRBD1, 5 bases. V lost 1 base, J lost 0 bases, and 10 bases lay in between. The CDR3 contains 15 residues. Germline CDR1 and CDR2: SGHNT and YYREEE (reference sequence). DNA for the CDR3: TGTGCCAGCAGCTTGCCCAAGACAGCTAACTATGGCTACACCTTC. It specifies CASSLPKTANYGYTF.

The chain combines TRBV7-3 with TRBJ2-7, with 9 bases fitting TRBD2. J was trimmed by 2 bases and V by 5 bases; bases with no gene match: 4. The CDR3 spans 14 residues. Germline CDR1 reads SGHTA; CDR2 reads FQGTGA. The CDR3 spells CASSPAGGTYEQYF. Written as DNA, the CDR3 is TGTGCCAGCAGCCCCGCGGGGGGGACCTACGAGCAGTACTTC.

In its sample, this clone was seen once. This chain links TRBV18 with TRBJ1-1, with TRBD1 matching 7 bases. Germline assignment: CDR1 KGHSH and CDR2 LQKENI. V was pared by 6 bases and J by 1 base, with 2 bases of the junction left unmatched. This CDR3 region has 13 residues. In DNA, the CDR3 is TGTGCCAGCTCGAGGACAGGGAACACTGAAGCTTTCTTT. Its protein product is CASSRTGNTEAFF.

The chain links TRBV28 to TRBJ1-2; D might be TRBD1 (5 bases). V was trimmed by 5 bases and J by 2 bases, leaving 15 bases between them. This CDR3 is built from 15 residues. Per the germline V gene, CDR1 is MDHEN and CDR2 is SYDVKM. CDR3 loop: CASSPPRAANYGYTF. The CDR3 DNA reads TGTGCCAGCAGTCCACCCAGGGCGGCAAACTATGGCTACACCTTC.

J is TRBJ1-2 and V is TRBV6-5, with 7 bases that match TRBD1. The junction had 9 bases not matched to a gene; V was cut back by 4 bases and J by 4 bases. Germline CDR1 is MNHEY and CDR2 is SVGAGI. The CDR3 totals 15 residues. CDR3 in DNA: TGTGCCAGCAGTTCTGCCAGGGGGTATGGCTATGGCTACACCTTC. This sequence encodes CASSSARGYGYGYTF.

The chain carries TRBV4-1 and TRBJ1-3, with 12 bases lining up with TRBD1. Per the germline V gene, CDR1 is MGHRA and CDR2 is YSYEKL. The CDR3 length is 18 residues. V was clipped by 4 bases and J by 0 bases; unmatched bases: 7. Written as DNA, the CDR3 is TGCGCCAGCAGCCCAATCGGGACAGGGGGCCTCTCTGGAAACACCATATATTTT. It encodes CASSPIGTGGLSGNTIYF.

CDR3 in amino acids: CASSFVQGPTYEQYF. The CDR3 DNA reads as TGCGCCAGCAGCTTTGTACAGGGCCCTACCTACGAGCAGTACTTC. This rearrangement joins TRBV5-1 to TRBJ2-7, with D tentatively TRBD1 (6 bases). Germline V lookup: CDR1 SGHRS, CDR2 YFSETQ. The germline V and J ends were trimmed by 2 bases and 2 bases, with 14 bases remaining between them. This CDR3 comprises 15 residues.

V gene TRBV28 combines with J gene TRBJ2-1; D ambiguous. This CDR3 contains 15 residues. Germline values: CDR1 MDHEN, CDR2 SYDVKM. V shed 8 bases and J shed 6 bases, with 20 bases lying between them. CDR3 nucleotides: TGTGCCAGCCAACCCCTTTTAGCATTCGGCAATGAGCAGTTCTTC. The encoded protein is CASQPLLAFGNEQFF.

V and J are TRBV7-3 and TRBJ2-7; TRBD2 matches 7 bases. CDR1 and CDR2 from the germline V gene are SGHTA and FQGTGA. There are 14 residues in the CDR3. The J segment lost 1 base and the V segment lost 5 bases, leaving 5 bases of the junction unmatched. CDR3: CASSPTSRSYEQYF. DNA for the CDR3: TGTGCCAGCAGCCCGACTAGCCGTTCCTACGAGCAGTACTTC.

The chain employs TRBV7-9 and TRBJ2-3, with D possibly matching TRBD2 (6 bases). Looked up from germline, CDR1 is SEHNR and CDR2 is FQNEAQ (reference sequence). CDR3 length: 12 amino acids. The germline V and J ends were trimmed by 11 bases and 3 bases, with 12 bases remaining between them. The CDR3 reads CASGAGTDTQYF. The CDR3 DNA sequence: TGTGCCTCGGGTGCGGGAACAGATACGCAGTATTTT.

V is TRBV4-2 and J is TRBJ1-5; weak D call: TRBD1 (6 bases). The germline CDR1 and CDR2 sequences are LGHNA and YNFKEQ. Trimming pared 0 bases from V and 7 bases from J, leaving 13 bases between. The CDR3 consists of 15 residues. CDR3 DNA: TGTGCCAGCAGCCAAGATGGTGGGGGGGCCCAGCCCCAGCATTTT. Amino acid sequence: CASSQDGGGAQPQHF.

The chain combines TRBV28 with TRBJ1-5, with TRBD1 matching 9 bases. Germline V gene data show CDR1 as MDHEN and CDR2 as SYDVKM. Trimming took 3 bases from V and 5 from J; bases not matched to a gene: 2. CDR3 length: 14 residues. The CDR3 DNA follows: TGTGCCAGCAGTTTCCGACAGGGGGATCAGCCCCAGCATTTT. Translated: CASSFRQGDQPQHF. The full variable domain, its missing parts supplied by reference TRBV28 and TRBJ1-5, is DVKVTQSSRYLVKRTGEKVFLECVQDMDHENMFWYRQDPGLGLRLIYFSYDVKMKEKGDIPEGYSVSREKKERFSLILESASTNQTSMYLCASSFRQGDQPQHFGDGTRLSIL.